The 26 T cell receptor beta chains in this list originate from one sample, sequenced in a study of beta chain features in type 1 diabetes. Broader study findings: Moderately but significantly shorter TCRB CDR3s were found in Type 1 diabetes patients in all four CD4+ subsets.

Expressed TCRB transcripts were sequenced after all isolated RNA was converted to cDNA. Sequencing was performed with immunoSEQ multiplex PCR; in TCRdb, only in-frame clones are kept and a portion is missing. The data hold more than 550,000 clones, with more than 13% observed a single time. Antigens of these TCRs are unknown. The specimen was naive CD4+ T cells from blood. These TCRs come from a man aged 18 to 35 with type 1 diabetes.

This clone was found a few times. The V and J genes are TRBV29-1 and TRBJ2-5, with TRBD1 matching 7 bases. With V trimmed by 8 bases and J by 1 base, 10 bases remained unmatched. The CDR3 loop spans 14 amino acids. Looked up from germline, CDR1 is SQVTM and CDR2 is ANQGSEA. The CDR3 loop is CSQSAGGSQETQYF. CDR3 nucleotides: TGCAGCCAATCGGCAGGGGGTTCCCAAGAGACCCAGTACTTC.

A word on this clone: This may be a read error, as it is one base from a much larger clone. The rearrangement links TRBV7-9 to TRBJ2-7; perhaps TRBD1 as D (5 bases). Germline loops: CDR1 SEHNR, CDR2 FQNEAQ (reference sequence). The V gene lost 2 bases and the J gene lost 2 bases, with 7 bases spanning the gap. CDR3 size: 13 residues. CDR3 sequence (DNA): TGTGCCAGCAGCTTACAGGGCCCCTACGAGCAGTACTTC. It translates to CASSLQGPYEQYF.

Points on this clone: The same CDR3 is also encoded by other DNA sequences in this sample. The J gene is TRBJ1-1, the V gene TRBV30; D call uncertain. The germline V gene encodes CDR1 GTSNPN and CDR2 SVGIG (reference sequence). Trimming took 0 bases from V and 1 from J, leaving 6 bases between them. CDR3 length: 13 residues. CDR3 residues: CAWSVSPNTEAFF. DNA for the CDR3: TGTGCCTGGAGTGTATCCCCGAACACTGAAGCTTTCTTT.

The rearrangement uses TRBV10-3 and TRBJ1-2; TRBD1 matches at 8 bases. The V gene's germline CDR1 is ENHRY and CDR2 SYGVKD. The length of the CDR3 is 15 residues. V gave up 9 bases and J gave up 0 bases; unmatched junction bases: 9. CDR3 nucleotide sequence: TGTGCCATTGGACAGGGCCCGTTAGCTAACTATGGCTACACCTTC. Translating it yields CAIGQGPLANYGYTF.

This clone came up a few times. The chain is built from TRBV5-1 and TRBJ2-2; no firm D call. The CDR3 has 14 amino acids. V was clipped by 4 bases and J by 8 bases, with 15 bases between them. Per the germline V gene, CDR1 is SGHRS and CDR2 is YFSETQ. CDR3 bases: TGCGCCAGCAGCGAAGCCATGGGATCGGGGGAGCTGTTTTTT. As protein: CASSEAMGSGELFF.

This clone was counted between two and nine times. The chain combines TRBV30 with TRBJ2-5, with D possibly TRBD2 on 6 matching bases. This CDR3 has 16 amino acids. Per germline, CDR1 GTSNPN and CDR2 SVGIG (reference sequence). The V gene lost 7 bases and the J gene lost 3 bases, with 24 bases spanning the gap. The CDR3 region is CASARGTIPIKETQYF. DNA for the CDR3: TGTGCCTCCGCCCGCGGGACGATCCCAATCAAAGAGACCCAGTACTTC.

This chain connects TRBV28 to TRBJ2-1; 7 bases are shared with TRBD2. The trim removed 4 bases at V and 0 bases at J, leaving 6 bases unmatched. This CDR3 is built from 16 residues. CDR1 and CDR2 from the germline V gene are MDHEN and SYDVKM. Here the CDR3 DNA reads TGTGCCAGCAGTTCGGCTAGCGGAAGCTCCTACAATGAGCAGTTCTTC. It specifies CASSSASGSSYNEQFF.

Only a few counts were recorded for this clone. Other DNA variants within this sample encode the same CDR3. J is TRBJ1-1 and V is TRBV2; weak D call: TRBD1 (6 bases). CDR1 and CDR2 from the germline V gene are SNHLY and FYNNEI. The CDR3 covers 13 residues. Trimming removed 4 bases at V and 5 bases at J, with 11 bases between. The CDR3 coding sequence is TGTGCCAGCAGTGCAGAGGGGGGGACTGAAGCTTTCTTT. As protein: CASSAEGGTEAFF. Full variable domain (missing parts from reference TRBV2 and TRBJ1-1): EPEVTQTPSHQVTQMGQEVILRCVPISNHLYFYWYRQILGQKVEFLVSFYNNEISEKSEIFDDQFSVERPDGSNFTLKIRSTKLEDSAMYFCASSAEGGTEAFFGQGTRLTVV.

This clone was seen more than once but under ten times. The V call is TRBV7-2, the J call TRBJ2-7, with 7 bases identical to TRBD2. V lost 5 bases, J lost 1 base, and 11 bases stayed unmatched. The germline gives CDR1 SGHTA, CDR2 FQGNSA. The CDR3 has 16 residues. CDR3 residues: CASSPWGGTPSYEQYF. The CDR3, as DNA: TGTGCCAGCAGCCCTTGGGGAGGGACTCCATCCTACGAGCAGTACTTC.

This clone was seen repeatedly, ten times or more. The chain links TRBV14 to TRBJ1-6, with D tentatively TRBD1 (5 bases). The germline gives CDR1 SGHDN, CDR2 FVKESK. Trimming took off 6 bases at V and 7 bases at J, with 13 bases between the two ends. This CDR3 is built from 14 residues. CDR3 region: CASRRGWENSPLHF. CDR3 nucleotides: TGTGCCAGCAGGAGGGGCTGGGAGAATTCACCCCTCCACTTT.

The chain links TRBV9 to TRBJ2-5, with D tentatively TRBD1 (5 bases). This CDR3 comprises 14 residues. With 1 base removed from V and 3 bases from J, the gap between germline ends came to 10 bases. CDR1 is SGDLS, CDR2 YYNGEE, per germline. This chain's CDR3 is CASSVQGSKETQYF. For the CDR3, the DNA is TGTGCCAGCAGCGTACAGGGTTCGAAAGAGACCCAGTACTTC.

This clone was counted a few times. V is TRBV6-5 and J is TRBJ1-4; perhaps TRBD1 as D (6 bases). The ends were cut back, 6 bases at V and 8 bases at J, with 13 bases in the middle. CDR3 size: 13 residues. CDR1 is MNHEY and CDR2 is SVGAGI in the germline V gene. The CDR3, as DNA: TGTGCCAGCAGAACTCCGGGGGGCGAAAAACTGTTTTTT. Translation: CASRTPGGEKLFF.

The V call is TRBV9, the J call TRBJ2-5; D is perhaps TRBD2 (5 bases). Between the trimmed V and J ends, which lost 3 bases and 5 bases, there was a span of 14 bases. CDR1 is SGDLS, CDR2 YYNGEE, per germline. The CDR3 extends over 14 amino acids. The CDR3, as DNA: TGTGCCAGCAGCGCGGGATCCGCCCGGGAGACCCAGTACTTC. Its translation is CASSAGSARETQYF.

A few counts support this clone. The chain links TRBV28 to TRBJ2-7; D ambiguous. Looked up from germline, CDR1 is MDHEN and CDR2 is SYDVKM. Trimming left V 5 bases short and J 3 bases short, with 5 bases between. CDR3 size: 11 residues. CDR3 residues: CASSRNYEQYF. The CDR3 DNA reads TGTGCCAGCAGTCGGAACTACGAGCAGTACTTC.

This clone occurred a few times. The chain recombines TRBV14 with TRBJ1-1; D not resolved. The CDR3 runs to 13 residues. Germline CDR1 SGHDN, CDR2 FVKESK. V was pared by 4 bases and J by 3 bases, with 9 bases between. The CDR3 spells CASSLVMDTEAFF. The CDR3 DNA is TGTGCCAGCAGCCTGGTGATGGACACTGAAGCTTTCTTT.

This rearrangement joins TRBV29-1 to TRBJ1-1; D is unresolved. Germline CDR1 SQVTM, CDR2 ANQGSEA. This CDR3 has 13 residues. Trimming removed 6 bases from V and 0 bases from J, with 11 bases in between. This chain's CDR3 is CSVPVGVNTEAFF. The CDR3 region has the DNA TGCAGCGTCCCCGTCGGGGTGAACACTGAAGCTTTCTTT. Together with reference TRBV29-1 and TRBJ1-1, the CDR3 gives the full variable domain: SAVISQKPSRDICQRGTSLTIQCQVDSQVTMMFWYRQQPGQSLTLIATANQGSEATYESGFVIDKFPISRPNLTFSTLTVSNMSPEDSSIYLCSVPVGVNTEAFFGQGTRLTVV.

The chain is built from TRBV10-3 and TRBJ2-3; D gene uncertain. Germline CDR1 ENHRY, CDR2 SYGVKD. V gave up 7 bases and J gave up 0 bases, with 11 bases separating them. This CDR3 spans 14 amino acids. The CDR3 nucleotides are TGTGCCATCATGGGAATCAGAAGCACAGATACGCAGTATTTT. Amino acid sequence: CAIMGIRSTDTQYF.

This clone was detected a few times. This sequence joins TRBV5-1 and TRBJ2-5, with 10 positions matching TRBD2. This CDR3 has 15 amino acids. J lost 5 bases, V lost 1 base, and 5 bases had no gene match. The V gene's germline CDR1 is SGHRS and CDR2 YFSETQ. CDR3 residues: CASSLLASGSETQYF. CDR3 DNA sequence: TGCGCCAGCAGCTTGTTGGCTAGCGGGAGTGAGACCCAGTACTTC.

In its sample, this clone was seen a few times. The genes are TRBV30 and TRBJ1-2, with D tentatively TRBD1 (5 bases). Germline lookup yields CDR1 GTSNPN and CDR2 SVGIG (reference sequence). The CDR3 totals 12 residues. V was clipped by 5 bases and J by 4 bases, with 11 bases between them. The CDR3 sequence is CAWRAGGYGYTF. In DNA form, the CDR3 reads TGTGCCTGGCGTGCCGGGGGCTATGGCTACACCTTC.

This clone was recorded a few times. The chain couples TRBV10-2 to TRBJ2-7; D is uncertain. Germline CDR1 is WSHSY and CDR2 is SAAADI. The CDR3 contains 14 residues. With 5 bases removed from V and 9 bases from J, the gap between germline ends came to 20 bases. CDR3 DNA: TGCGCCAGCAGTATCCTGGGCCCTAAAAACGGGCAGTACTTC. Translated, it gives CASSILGPKNGQYF.

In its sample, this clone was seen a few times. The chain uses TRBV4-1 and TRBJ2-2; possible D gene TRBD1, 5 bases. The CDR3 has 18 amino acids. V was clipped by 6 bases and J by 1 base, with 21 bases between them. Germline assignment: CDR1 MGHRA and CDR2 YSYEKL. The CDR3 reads CASRLGHARGLNTGELFF. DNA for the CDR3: TGCGCCAGCAGGCTTGGCCATGCTAGGGGTCTGAACACCGGGGAGCTGTTTTTT.

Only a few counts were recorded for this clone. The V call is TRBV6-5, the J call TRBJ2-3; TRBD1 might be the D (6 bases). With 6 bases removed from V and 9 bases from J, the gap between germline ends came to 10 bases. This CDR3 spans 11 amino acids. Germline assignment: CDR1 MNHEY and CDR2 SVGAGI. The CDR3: CASRERGTQYF. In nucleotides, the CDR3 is TGTGCCAGCAGGGAGAGGGGGACGCAGTATTTT.

DNA of the CDR3: TGTGCCAGCAGCTTGGTTGGGCAGGGCGGTGAGCAGTTCTTC. This encodes CASSLVGQGGEQFF. The V call is TRBV5-4, the J call TRBJ2-1, with TRBD1 as a possible D gene (5 bases). Per germline, CDR1 SGHNT and CDR2 YYREEE (reference sequence). The CDR3 length is 14 residues. The V and J ends lost 0 bases and 9 bases respectively, with 13 bases between them.

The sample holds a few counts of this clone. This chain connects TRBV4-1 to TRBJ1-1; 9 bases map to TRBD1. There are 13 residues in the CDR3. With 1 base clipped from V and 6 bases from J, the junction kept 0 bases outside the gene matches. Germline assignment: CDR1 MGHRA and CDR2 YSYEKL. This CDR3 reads CASSQGQGAEAFF. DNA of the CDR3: TGCGCCAGCAGCCAAGGACAGGGGGCTGAAGCTTTCTTT.

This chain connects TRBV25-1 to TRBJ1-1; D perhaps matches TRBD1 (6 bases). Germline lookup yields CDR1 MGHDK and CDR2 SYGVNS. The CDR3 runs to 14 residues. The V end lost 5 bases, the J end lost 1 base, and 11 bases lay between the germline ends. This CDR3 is CASSYRVGNTEAFF. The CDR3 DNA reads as TGTGCCAGCAGTTACAGGGTAGGGAACACTGAAGCTTTCTTT.

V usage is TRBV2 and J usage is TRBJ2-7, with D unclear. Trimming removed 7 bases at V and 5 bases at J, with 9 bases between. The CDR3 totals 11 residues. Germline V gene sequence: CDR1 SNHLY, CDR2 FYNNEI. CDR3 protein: CASIGVDEQYF. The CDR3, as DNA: TGTGCCAGCATCGGTGTGGACGAGCAGTACTTC.